Presented here are 4 T cell receptor beta chains from one specimen sequenced in a study of response to subunit inactivated influenza vaccine. TCRdb re-called the RT-PCR reads with MiXCR, one entry per CDR3 protein. Of around 190,000 distinct CDR3 sequences detected, 13% to 15% appear once; the ten largest clones hold approximately 27%. The material sequenced was CD8+ T cells sorted from PBMCs, taken about 5 days after vaccination. These receptors came from a man between 45 and 60 years old who received an inactivated influenza vaccine.

The chain recombines TRBV4-1 with TRBJ2-5; a weak D match, TRBD2 (5 bases). The CDR3 is 14 residues long. From germline, CDR1 is MGHRA and CDR2 YSYEKL. V lost 0 bases and J lost 4, with 9 bases in between. This CDR3 reads CASSQDPAVETQYF. In DNA form, the CDR3 reads TGCGCCAGCAGCCAAGACCCAGCGGTAGAGACCCAGTACTTC.

This chain links TRBV12-3 or TRBV12-4 with TRBJ2-5; 9 bases are a match to TRBD1. There are 17 residues in the CDR3. The V gene end was trimmed by 4 bases and the J gene end by 5 bases; junction bases not matched to a gene: 14. CDR3 sequence (DNA): TGTGCCAGCAGTTCCTCTTACCGGGACAGGGTCTTCGAGACCCAGTACTTC. Translation gives CASSSSYRDRVFETQYF.

This clonotype was recorded many times. This chain uses TRBV29-1 with TRBJ2-1; D unresolved. V shed 4 bases and J shed 5 bases, with 6 bases lying between them. The CDR3 loop spans 11 amino acids. CDR1 and CDR2 from the germline V gene are SQVTM and ANQGSEA. The CDR3 region is CSVGYNNEQFF. Here the CDR3 DNA reads TGCAGCGTTGGCTACAACAATGAGCAGTTCTTC.

The genes are TRBV4-2 and TRBJ1-6; a weak D match, TRBD1 (5 bases). The CDR3 covers 18 residues. V was cut by 4 bases and J by 0 bases, with 16 bases left in between. Germline CDR1 is LGHNA and CDR2 is YNFKEQ. CDR3: CASSPGLRDSSYNSPLHF. The DNA of the CDR3 is TGTGCCAGCAGCCCCGGGCTCAGGGATAGCTCCTATAATTCACCCCTCCACTTT.